In its sample, the clone carrying this TCR beta chain was seen many times. The target antigen is unknown. The sample comes from a study of T cells in Graves' hyperthyroidism and ophthalmopathy. Germline values: CDR1 MGHDK, CDR2 SYGVNS. The CDR3 loop spans 12 amino acids. Trimming shortened V by 10 bases and J by 4 bases, and 13 bases separated the two germline ends. TCR beta CDR3 regions were amplified from RNA transcripts. A first-round RT-PCR of the TCR CDR3 used the HTBI primer set. MiXCR was run by TCRdb on the multiplex PCR reads, yielding one entry per CDR3 protein. The sample lists 500,000 to 600,000 distinct CDR3 sequences; approximately 44% were seen once. Study observations and caveats: A 13 V-J model separated ophthalmopathy from stable hyperthyroidism.

Researchers barred patients who had uncontrolled infection, other autoimmune disease, pregnancy or lactation. In making diagnoses, clinical symptoms, serum thyroxine and TRAb, thyroid ultrasound and orbital computed tomography were all used. Sample: peripheral blood or thyroid tissue (not recorded which). This sequence was found in an adult woman with Graves' disease, either hyperthyroidism or ophthalmopathy (not recorded which). The chain employs TRBV25-1 and TRBJ2-5; D is possibly TRBD2 (7 bases). Here the CDR3 DNA reads TGTGCCACCAGCCGGGGGGCAGAGACCCAGTACTTC. Translated, it gives CATSRGAETQYF.